The 30 T cell receptor beta chains below all came from one sample that was sequenced in a study of blood T cell repertoires in COVID-19. Sequencing used immunoSEQ multiplex PCR; TCRdb keeps in-frame clones, though not all of them. The sample has about 75,000 clones, 84% seen once. Sequenced input: peripheral blood. These receptors all stem from a woman aged 50 to 65 with acute or convalescent COVID-19.

J is TRBJ1-5 and V is TRBV7-2; 8 nucleotides match TRBD1. The V gene's germline CDR1 is SGHTA and CDR2 FQGNSA. CDR3 length equals 14 residues. V shed 5 bases, J shed 6 bases, and the junction held 6 bases outside the gene matches. DNA of the CDR3: TGTGCCAGCAGCCCGGACAGGGCGAGTCAGCCCCAGCATTTT. This codes for CASSPDRASQPQHF.

The chain carries TRBV2 and TRBJ2-7; a possible D gene is TRBD1 (6 bases). The CDR3 length is 14 residues. Trimming cost V 8 bases and J 6 bases, with 20 bases left between them. CDR1 is SNHLY, CDR2 FYNNEI, per germline. Here the CDR3 reads CASGLWSGEGEQYF. Written as DNA, the CDR3 is TGTGCCAGCGGGCTTTGGTCAGGGGAAGGCGAGCAGTACTTC.

The rearrangement links TRBV27 to TRBJ1-4, with TRBD1 as a possible D gene (5 bases). The germline V gene has CDR1 MNHEY and CDR2 SMNVEV (reference sequence). The CDR3 runs 13 residues. V was clipped by 2 bases and J by 8 bases, with 9 bases between them. CDR3 nucleotides: TGTGCCAGCAGTTTACAGGGCCAGGAAAAACTGTTTTTT. This gives the protein CASSLQGQEKLFF.

The J gene is TRBJ1-4, the V gene TRBV5-6; D gene ambiguous. This CDR3 has 16 amino acids. Trimming took off 4 bases at V and 2 bases at J, with 15 bases between the two ends. Germline values: CDR1 SGHDT, CDR2 YYEEEE. CDR3: CASSRGRYTTNEKLFF. The CDR3 coding sequence is TGTGCCAGCAGCCGGGGAAGGTACACGACTAATGAAAAACTGTTTTTT.

The chain couples TRBV30 to TRBJ1-4; 7 nucleotides agree with TRBD1. Germline CDR1 GTSNPN, CDR2 SVGIG (reference sequence). With 1 base clipped from V and 7 bases from J, the junction kept 6 bases outside the gene matches. This CDR3 comprises 14 residues. The CDR3 DNA reads as TGTGCCTGGAGTGCCAGCAGGGGGGTTGAAAAACTGTTTTTT. It is translated as CAWSASRGVEKLFF.

The V call is TRBV25-1, the J call TRBJ2-3; D unclear. Germline V gene data show CDR1 as MGHDK and CDR2 as SYGVNS. The CDR3 contains 14 residues. The V and J ends lost 3 bases and 1 base respectively, with 8 bases between them. CDR3 amino acids: CASSDPSRTDTQYF. CDR3 DNA: TGTGCCAGCAGTGATCCGTCCCGCACAGATACGCAGTATTTT.

This clone was seen a handful of times. At one end, the junction sequence differs from germline, possibly due to a read error. J is TRBJ2-2 and V is TRBV9; 7 bases are shared with TRBD1. CDR1 SGDLS and CDR2 YYNGEE come from the germline V gene. CDR3 length equals 14 residues. CDR3: CASSVTGNAGELFF. In DNA, the CDR3 is TGTGCCAGCAGCGTGACAGGGAACGCCGGGGAGCTGTTTTTT. Using reference TRBV9 and TRBJ2-2 for the parts outside the CDR3, the full variable domain is DSGVTQTPKHLITATGQRVTLRCSPRSGDLSVYWYQQSLDQGLQFLIQYYNGEERAKGNILERFSAQQFPDLHSELNLSSLELGDSALYFCASSVTGNAGELFFGEGSRLTVL.

CDR3 residues: CASSGIGGWETEKLFF. The CDR3 bases are TGTGCCAGCAGCGGTATCGGGGGTTGGGAGACTGAAAAACTGTTTTTT. The chain employs TRBV5-5 and TRBJ1-4; tentative D call: TRBD1 (5 bases). Trimming shortened V by 4 bases and J by 7 bases, and 20 bases separated the two germline ends. Germline CDR1 reads SGHKS; CDR2 reads YYEKEE (reference sequence). CDR3 length: 16 residues. Supplemented by reference TRBV5-5 and TRBJ1-4, the full variable domain reads DAGVTQSPTHLIKTRGQQVTLRCSPISGHKSVSWYQQVLGQGPQFIFQYYEKEERGRGNFPDRFSARQFPNYSSELNVNALLLGDSALYLCASSGIGGWETEKLFFGSGTQLSVL.

V usage is TRBV27 and J usage is TRBJ2-3; a possible D gene is TRBD2 (5 bases). CDR3 length: 15 residues. Germline V gene data show CDR1 as MNHEY and CDR2 as SMNVEV (reference sequence). V gave up 0 bases and J gave up 2 bases, with 9 bases separating them. This CDR3 is CASSLSLALTDTQYF. CDR3 bases: TGTGCCAGCAGTTTATCCCTAGCCCTCACAGATACGCAGTATTTT.

The V gene is TRBV15, the J gene TRBJ1-5; 8 bases map to TRBD1. Germline loops: CDR1 LNHNV, CDR2 YYDKDF (reference sequence). The CDR3 is 20 residues long. V was clipped by 3 bases and J by 2 bases; unmatched bases: 18. Here the CDR3 DNA reads TGTGCCACCAGCAGGACTACCGGGACAGGAGAGTTTTGGGGCAATCAGCCCCAGCATTTT. Translating it yields CATSRTTGTGEFWGNQPQHF.

This chain uses TRBV6-2 or TRBV6-3 with TRBJ2-1; possible D gene TRBD2, 5 bases. The V end lost 5 bases, the J end lost 13 bases, and 18 bases lay between the germline ends. CDR3 length: 13 amino acids. The V gene's germline CDR1 is MNHEY and CDR2 SVGEGT. CDR3 sequence (DNA): TGTGCCAGCAGTCAGTATACGAGGGAAGAACAGTTCTTC. It yields the protein CASSQYTREEQFF.

This chain links TRBV28 with TRBJ2-1; 7 nucleotides match TRBD2. This CDR3 has 18 amino acids. Germline assignment: CDR1 MDHEN and CDR2 SYDVKM. Trimming removed 7 bases from V and 2 bases from J; junction bases left unmatched: 17. The chain's CDR3 is CASTYAGSGRGTYNEQFF. CDR3 DNA: TGTGCCAGCACCTACGCCGGCTCAGGGAGGGGCACCTACAATGAGCAGTTCTTC.

The V gene is TRBV5-4, the J gene TRBJ2-5; 12 bases agree with TRBD2. The CDR3 is made up of 17 amino acids. Germline assignment: CDR1 SGHNT and CDR2 YYREEE (reference sequence). The J segment lost 5 bases and the V segment lost 0 bases, leaving 8 bases of the junction unmatched. CDR3 coding DNA: TGTGCCAGCAGCTTGGCCGGGGGACTAGCGGGTCGGGAGACCCAGTACTTC. Encoded protein: CASSLAGGLAGRETQYF.

The chain combines TRBV5-3 with TRBJ2-7; D gene ambiguous. TRBV5-3 is given ORF status, its function remaining uncertain. CDR3 length equals 12 residues. V lost 0 bases and J lost 8, with 9 bases in between. For the CDR3, the DNA is TGTGCCAGAAGCTTGGAACTAAATCAGCAGTACTTC. It codes for CARSLELNQQYF.

The V and J genes are TRBV30 and TRBJ2-7, with 9 bases that match TRBD2. Per germline, CDR1 GTSNPN and CDR2 SVGIG (reference sequence). Germline trimming cut 0 bases from V and 4 bases from J; bases unmatched to any gene: 10. The CDR3 length is 16 residues. CDR3 coding DNA: TGTGCCTGGAGTGTACCCAGTAGCGGGGGCTTGTACGAGCAGTACTTC. It translates to CAWSVPSSGGLYEQYF. Complete variable domain (other parts from reference TRBV30 and TRBJ2-7): SQTIHQWPATLVQPVGSPLSLECTVEGTSNPNLYWYRQAAGRGLQLLFYSVGIGQISSEVPQNLSASRPQDRQFILSSKKLLLSDSGFYLCAWSVPSSGGLYEQYFGPGTRLTVT.

The chain is built from TRBV11-1 and TRBJ2-3; 9 nucleotides line up with TRBD1. The V and J ends lost 5 bases and 6 bases, in that order; junction bases with no gene match: 6. Germline V gives CDR1 SGHAT, CDR2 FQDESV (reference sequence). The CDR3 is 14 residues long. This chain's CDR3 is CASSDRDREDTQYF. CDR3 nucleotides: TGTGCCAGCAGCGACCGGGACAGGGAGGATACGCAGTATTTT.

The chain links TRBV7-3 to TRBJ2-5; the match to TRBD2 covers 8 bases. The germline gives CDR1 SGHTA, CDR2 FQGTGA. The J segment lost 5 bases and the V segment lost 1 base, leaving 9 bases of the junction unmatched. The CDR3 sequence is 16 residues long. The CDR3 sequence is CASSLRGLAHGETQYF. The CDR3, as DNA: TGTGCCAGCAGCTTAAGAGGACTAGCCCACGGGGAGACCCAGTACTTC.

The chain has TRBV28 and TRBJ1-3; 8 bases line up with TRBD1. Germline CDR1 reads MDHEN; CDR2 reads SYDVKM. The CDR3 is made up of 17 amino acids. Trimming cost V 1 base and J 0 bases; bases outside gene matches: 5. CDR3 residues: CASSLFGTGGSGNTIYF. CDR3 nucleotides: TGTGCCAGCAGTTTATTCGGGACAGGCGGCTCTGGAAACACCATATATTTT. Together with reference TRBV28 and TRBJ1-3, the CDR3 gives the full variable domain: DVKVTQSSRYLVKRTGEKVFLECVQDMDHENMFWYRQDPGLGLRLIYFSYDVKMKEKGDIPEGYSVSREKKERFSLILESASTNQTSMYLCASSLFGTGGSGNTIYFGEGSWLTVV.

The rearrangement joins TRBV7-9 to TRBJ2-1, with 9 bases aligning to TRBD2. CDR1 is SEHNR and CDR2 is FQNEAQ in the germline V gene (reference sequence). This CDR3 has 17 amino acids. V lost 1 base, J lost 5 bases, and 9 bases stayed unmatched. In nucleotides, the CDR3 is TGTGCCAGCAGCTTAGGGGGACTAGCAATGTTGGACAATGAGCAGTTCTTC. It codes for CASSLGGLAMLDNEQFF.

The V gene is TRBV6-2 or TRBV6-3, the J gene TRBJ1-1; D possibly corresponds to TRBD1 (5 bases). Germline loops: CDR1 MNHEY, CDR2 SVGEGT. The CDR3 sequence is 15 residues long. V lost 6 bases to trimming and J lost 4 bases, with 18 bases between them. The CDR3 region has the DNA TGTGCCAGCAGGTACACCAGGGATTCGGGCACTGAAGCTTTCTTT. This encodes CASRYTRDSGTEAFF.

The chain recombines TRBV3-1 (or the pseudogene TRBV3-2) with TRBJ2-5, with 9 positions matching TRBD1. CDR1 and CDR2 from the germline V gene are LGHDT and YNNKEL (reference sequence). The ends lost 8 bases at V and 7 bases at J; junction bases unmatched: 5. This CDR3 has 12 residues. The CDR3 reads CASSEGQGTQYF. The CDR3, as DNA: TGTGCCAGCTCGGAGGGACAGGGGACCCAGTACTTC.

The sample holds one count of this clone. The gene calls are TRBV7-8 and TRBJ1-6, with 10 bases matching TRBD1. Germline V gene data show CDR1 as SGHVS and CDR2 as FQNEAQ. The CDR3 sequence is 13 residues long. The trim removed 5 bases at V and 12 bases at J, leaving 4 bases unmatched. CDR3 bases: TGTGCCAGCAGCCGCGGACAGGGGGGACCCCTCCACTTT. Its protein is CASSRGQGGPLHF.

The chain recombines TRBV28 with TRBJ1-2, with D possibly being TRBD1 (5 bases). Looked up from germline, CDR1 is MDHEN and CDR2 is SYDVKM. Trimming removed 5 bases at V and 3 bases at J, with 10 bases between. CDR3 length: 13 residues. CDR3 bases: TGTGCCAGCAGTAAGGGGAGGGACTATGGCTACACCTTC. It yields the protein CASSKGRDYGYTF.

This chain joins TRBV6-2 or TRBV6-3 and TRBJ1-1; a weak D match, TRBD1 (6 bases). Germline lookup yields CDR1 MNHEY and CDR2 SVGEGT. V was pared by 5 bases and J by 1 base, with 11 bases between. The CDR3 runs to 14 residues. CDR3 sequence (DNA): TGTGCCAGCAGTAAACAGGGTTCGAACACTGAAGCTTTCTTT. Protein: CASSKQGSNTEAFF.

The V gene is TRBV30, the J gene TRBJ1-1; no reliable D call. Germline CDR1 GTSNPN, CDR2 SVGIG (reference sequence). There are 13 residues in the CDR3. V was pared by 1 base and J by 5 bases, with 11 bases between. Written as DNA, the CDR3 is TGTGCCTGGAGTGGCCTCACGGAGACTGAAGCTTTCTTT. This gives the protein CAWSGLTETEAFF.

The chain links TRBV5-4 to TRBJ2-7; D gene uncertain. This CDR3 region has 14 residues. Per the germline V gene, CDR1 is SGHNT and CDR2 is YYREEE (reference sequence). Between the trimmed V and J ends, which lost 0 bases and 13 bases, there was a span of 20 bases. As DNA, the CDR3 is TGTGCCAGCAGCTTGGAACGGGTTCCCCGGATACAATACTTC. This gives the protein CASSLERVPRIQYF. The full variable domain, with the rest looked up from reference TRBV5-4 and TRBJ2-7, is ETGVTQSPTHLIKTRGQQVTLRCSSQSGHNTVSWYQQALGQGPQFIFQYYREEENGRGNFPPRFSGLQFPNYSSELNVNALELDDSALYLCASSLERVPRIQYFGPGTRLTVT.

This chain joins TRBV6-2 or TRBV6-3 and TRBJ2-1, with a weak D call TRBD1 (5 bases). Trimming removed 2 bases from V and 8 bases from J, with 13 bases in between. Germline V gene sequence: CDR1 MNHEY, CDR2 SVGEGT. This CDR3 region has 14 residues. In DNA, the CDR3 is TGTGCCAGCAGTTACAAGCAGGGATTTGATGAGCAGTTCTTC. This encodes CASSYKQGFDEQFF.

V usage is TRBV5-6 and J usage is TRBJ2-5; D is perhaps TRBD2 (5 bases). Trimming pared 2 bases from V and 2 bases from J, leaving 10 bases between. CDR3 length: 14 amino acids. CDR1 and CDR2 from the germline V gene are SGHDT and YYEEEE. CDR3 DNA: TGTGCCAGCAGCTTCCCGGACTCACAAGAGACCCAGTACTTC. Residues: CASSFPDSQETQYF.

The chain has TRBV5-1 and TRBJ2-3, with D possibly being TRBD2 (7 bases). Deletions cut 2 bases from V and 1 base from J, with 14 bases between. CDR3 size: 16 residues. Germline V gene sequence: CDR1 SGHRS, CDR2 YFSETQ. This CDR3 reads CASSFRGGGGTDTQYF. CDR3 DNA sequence: TGCGCCAGCAGCTTCCGCGGGGGCGGTGGCACAGATACGCAGTATTTT.

The V call is TRBV7-6, the J call TRBJ2-7, with 7 bases lining up with TRBD2. Trimming cost V 1 base and J 3 bases; bases outside gene matches: 6. This CDR3 is 15 amino acids long. Germline loops: CDR1 SGHVS, CDR2 FNYEAQ. This CDR3 is CASSLDLGGGYEQYF. In nucleotides, the CDR3 is TGTGCCAGCAGCTTAGATCTGGGGGGGGGCTACGAGCAGTACTTC.